This T cell receptor (beta chain) was found in a study of tumor-infiltrating lymphocytes in primary liver carcinoma. Study background: Primary liver carcinomas in the patients were surgically resected. Per sample, productive TCRbeta reads numbered roughly 3.5 to 7.13 million, similar across tissue types. Study-wide findings and caveats: Comparison of CD4+ and CD8+ repertoires was precluded by bulk unsorted samples.

The investigators made TCR beta cDNA from roughly 0.45 ug total RNA, using a constant-region primer. Modified slightly, ARM-PCR produced TCR beta libraries over three nested multiplex PCR rounds. Investigators reported that the first two PCR rounds, at roughly 11 cycles each, used TRBV1-TRBV30 forward primers with a C-beta reverse primer. MiXCR, run by TCRdb on the multiplex PCR reads, gives a single entry per CDR3 protein. The sample records hundreds of thousands of distinct CDR3 sequences, roughly three fifths being singletons. This CDR3 contains 15 residues. V lost 2 bases to trimming and J lost 9 bases, with 19 bases between them. Unsorted whole blood supplied the RNA, and germline DNA was extracted too. The patients, who had chronic HBV infection, were treatment-naive (untreated). Of note for this clonotype: Its antigen is as yet unknown.

Sample: peripheral blood. The chain combines TRBV12-3 or TRBV12-4 with TRBJ1-1, with a tentative D call TRBD1 (5 bases). The source is a woman aged 25 to 39 with primary liver carcinoma and hepatitis B virus infection. The CDR3 loop reads CASSLSWGRSGKAFF. The CDR3 coding sequence is TGTGCCAGCAGTTTATCTTGGGGCAGGAGTGGAAAAGCTTTCTTT.